A single sample gave rise to the 7 T cell receptor beta chains below, sequenced in a study of blood T cell repertoires in COVID-19. Repertoires were generated with immunoSEQ multiplex PCR, while TCRdb's copy carries only in-frame clones and drops some. The table lists 100,000 to 150,000 clones, around 87% of them singletons, with about 8% in the top ten. Sequenced: peripheral blood. Receptors originate from a man aged 50-60 years with acute or convalescent COVID-19.

This clone was observed once. This chain links TRBV3-1 (or the pseudogene TRBV3-2) with TRBJ1-2, with D perhaps matching TRBD1 (5 bases). Looked up from germline, CDR1 is LGHDT and CDR2 is YNNKEL (reference sequence). The CDR3 has 15 residues. The V end was cut by 4 bases, the J end by 8 bases, with 20 bases between. CDR3 DNA: TGTGCCAGCAGCCGGAAATCAGGGAAAGAGGAAGGCTACACCTTC. This gives the protein CASSRKSGKEEGYTF.

V gene TRBV4-3 combines with J gene TRBJ1-3; no firm D call. The germline gives CDR1 LGHNA, CDR2 YSLEER. V lost 4 bases, J lost 0 bases, and 13 bases lay in between. The CDR3 has 16 residues. The CDR3 is CASSREGTASGNTIYF. DNA of the CDR3: TGCGCCAGCAGCCGAGAGGGCACAGCCTCTGGAAACACCATATATTTT.

The chain recombines TRBV27 with TRBJ2-1, with 9 bases that match TRBD2. Germline V CDR1 and CDR2: MNHEY, SMNVEV (reference sequence). CDR3 length equals 15 residues. Trimming cost V 2 bases and J 6 bases; bases outside gene matches: 5. The CDR3 loop is CASSLAGGPGNEQFF. For the CDR3, the DNA is TGTGCCAGCAGTTTAGCGGGAGGGCCTGGCAATGAGCAGTTCTTC.

The chain links TRBV30 to TRBJ2-7; D might be TRBD1 (5 bases). The ends were cut back, 0 bases at V and 4 bases at J, with 13 bases in the middle. Germline V gene lookup returns CDR1 GTSNPN and CDR2 SVGIG (reference sequence). The CDR3 is made up of 14 amino acids. The CDR3 DNA reads TGTGCCTGGAGTGTAGGTACAGGCCTTTACGAGCAGTACTTC. Residues: CAWSVGTGLYEQYF. The complete variable domain, with remaining parts taken from reference TRBV30 and TRBJ2-7, reads SQTIHQWPATLVQPVGSPLSLECTVEGTSNPNLYWYRQAAGRGLQLLFYSVGIGQISSEVPQNLSASRPQDRQFILSSKKLLLSDSGFYLCAWSVGTGLYEQYFGPGTRLTVT.

This clone has just one count. The gene calls are TRBV14 and TRBJ2-1; 13 bases agree with TRBD2. The CDR3 is 16 residues long. Germline assignment: CDR1 SGHDN and CDR2 FVKESK. Trimming cost V 4 bases and J 4 bases; bases outside gene matches: 4. CDR3: CASSPPGLAGYNEQFF. CDR3 bases: TGTGCCAGCAGCCCACCGGGACTAGCGGGATACAATGAGCAGTTCTTC. Variable domain in full (rest from reference TRBV14 and TRBJ2-1): EAGVTQFPSHSVIEKGQTVTLRCDPISGHDNLYWYRRVMGKEIKFLLHFVKESKQDESGMPNNRFLAERTGGTYSTLKVQPAELEDSGVYFCASSPPGLAGYNEQFFGPGTRLTVL.

The J gene is TRBJ2-7, the V gene TRBV19; TRBD2 matches 7 bases. Germline assignment: CDR1 LNHDA and CDR2 SQIVND (reference sequence). Trimming at V came to 6 bases and at J to 1 base, leaving 12 bases not matched to a gene. The CDR3 runs 16 residues. The CDR3 is CASSRGVLRGSYEQYF. The CDR3 nucleotides are TGTGCCAGTAGCCGGGGGGTATTGAGGGGATCCTACGAGCAGTACTTC.

The rearrangement uses TRBV5-1 and TRBJ1-1, with D maybe TRBD1 (5 bases). The CDR3 is made up of 14 amino acids. The germline CDR1 and CDR2 sequences are SGHRS and YFSETQ. V was clipped by 4 bases and J by 0 bases, with 10 bases between them. CDR3 DNA: TGCGCCAGCAGCCCCAGGGTCCTGAACACTGAAGCTTTCTTT. Its translation is CASSPRVLNTEAFF.